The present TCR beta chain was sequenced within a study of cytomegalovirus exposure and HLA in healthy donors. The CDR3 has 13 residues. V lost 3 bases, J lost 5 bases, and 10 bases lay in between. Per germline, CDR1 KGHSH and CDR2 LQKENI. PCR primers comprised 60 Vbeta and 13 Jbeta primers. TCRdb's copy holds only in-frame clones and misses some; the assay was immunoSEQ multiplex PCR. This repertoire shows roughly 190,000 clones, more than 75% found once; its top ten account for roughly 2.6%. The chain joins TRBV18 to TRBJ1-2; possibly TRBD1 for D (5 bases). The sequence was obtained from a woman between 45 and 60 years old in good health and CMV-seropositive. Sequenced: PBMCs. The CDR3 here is CASSPSGGYGYTF. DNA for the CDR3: TGTGCCAGCTCACCCTCCGGGGGATATGGCTACACCTTC.